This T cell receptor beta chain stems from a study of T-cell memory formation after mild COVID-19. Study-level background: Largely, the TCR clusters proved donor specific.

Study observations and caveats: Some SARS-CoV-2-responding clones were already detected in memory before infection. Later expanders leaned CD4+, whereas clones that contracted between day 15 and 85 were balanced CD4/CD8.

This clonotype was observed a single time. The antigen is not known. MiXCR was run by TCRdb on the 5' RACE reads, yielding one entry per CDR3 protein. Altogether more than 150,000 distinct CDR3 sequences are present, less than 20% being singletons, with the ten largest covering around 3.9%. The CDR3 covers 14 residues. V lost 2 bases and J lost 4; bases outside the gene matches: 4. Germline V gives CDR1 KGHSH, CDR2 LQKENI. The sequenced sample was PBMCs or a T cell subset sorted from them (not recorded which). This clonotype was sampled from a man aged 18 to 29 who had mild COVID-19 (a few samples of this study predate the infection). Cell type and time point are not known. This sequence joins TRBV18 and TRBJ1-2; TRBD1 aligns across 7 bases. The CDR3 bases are TGTGCCAGCTCACCAACGGGACAGACCTATGGCTACACCTTC. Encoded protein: CASSPTGQTYGYTF.